These 26 T cell receptor beta chains originate from one sample sequenced in a study of blood T cells in healthy people across ages. Combining a sample-barcoded 5' primer with a J-beta primer mix, a second PCR ran for about 7 to 12 cycles. TCRdb redid the calling of the 5' RACE reads with MiXCR, one entry per CDR3 protein. The table includes 1.5 million to 2 million distinct CDR3 sequences, about 49% detected once. Source material: blood. All receptors derive from a woman aged 40 to 50 in good health.

The chain uses TRBV4-3 and TRBJ1-2; tentative D call: TRBD1 (5 bases). CDR3 size: 14 residues. Trimming shortened V by 0 bases and J by 8 bases, and 13 bases separated the two germline ends. Germline-derived CDR1 and CDR2 are LGHNA and YSLEER. The CDR3 sequence is CASSQDSRGEGYTF. The CDR3 DNA follows: TGCGCCAGCAGCCAAGATTCCCGGGGGGAAGGCTACACCTTC.

A single count supports this clonotype. The rearrangement links TRBV6-2 or TRBV6-3 to TRBJ2-3; TRBD2 aligns across 12 bases. CDR3 length: 16 residues. Germline V gene data show CDR1 as MNHEY and CDR2 as SVGEGT. V was pared by 2 bases and J by 7 bases, with 7 bases of the junction left unmatched. CDR3: CASSYTTSGGWNTQYF. For the CDR3, the DNA is TGTGCCAGCAGTTACACGACTAGCGGGGGATGGAATACGCAGTATTTT.

This rearrangement joins TRBV7-2 to TRBJ2-7; 11 bases are a match to TRBD1. The J call may not be correct, given that the DNA end is closer to TRBJ2-5. Germline CDR1 reads SGHTA; CDR2 reads FQGNSA. This CDR3 spans 20 amino acids. In DNA form, the CDR3 reads TGTGCCAGCAGCTTAGCAGAAGGACAGGGGGCTGGGATTGTCGGGAAGACCCAGTACTTC. As protein: CASSLAEGQGAGIVGKTQYF.

The chain has TRBV6-1 and TRBJ2-7, with D perhaps assigned TRBD1 or TRBD2 (6 bases each). CDR3 length: 12 amino acids. The germline CDR1 and CDR2 sequences are MNHNS and SASEGT. The V and J ends lost 7 bases and 7 bases respectively, with 14 bases between them. The DNA of the CDR3 is TGTGCCAGCAATAACAGGGCGGGAGAGCAGTACTTC. It specifies CASNNRAGEQYF.

Only one count was recorded for this clonotype. The chain has TRBV7-2 and TRBJ2-7; TRBD2 is a possible D gene (5 bases). The CDR3 totals 14 residues. The ends were cut back, 5 bases at V and 4 bases at J, with 15 bases in the middle. Germline CDR1 reads SGHTA; CDR2 reads FQGNSA. The CDR3 protein is CASSPGGSRYEQYF. In nucleotides, the CDR3 is TGTGCCAGCAGCCCCGGCGGGTCCAGGTACGAGCAGTACTTC.

The chain joins TRBV20-1 to TRBJ2-1; either TRBD1 or TRBD2 may supply D (7 bases each). The CDR3 contains 13 residues. Per germline, CDR1 DFQATT and CDR2 SNEGSKA (reference sequence). CDR3 residues: CSQGGRGLNEQFF. Written as DNA, the CDR3 is TGCAGCCAGGGGGGGCGGGGGCTAAATGAGCAGTTCTTC.

The chain recombines TRBV20-1 with TRBJ2-1; 11 positions agree with TRBD2. The ends lost 3 bases at V and 4 bases at J; junction bases unmatched: 5. Germline V CDR1 and CDR2: DFQATT, SNEGSKA (reference sequence). This CDR3 contains 15 residues. The CDR3 loop reads CSASQLAGVYNEQFF. The DNA for the CDR3 is TGCAGTGCTAGCCAACTAGCGGGGGTGTACAATGAGCAGTTCTTC.

The chain has TRBV28 and TRBJ2-7, with a tentative D call TRBD1 (5 bases). The CDR3 has 14 amino acids. Germline V gene lookup returns CDR1 MDHEN and CDR2 SYDVKM. V gave up 5 bases and J gave up 5 bases, with 16 bases separating them. CDR3 protein: CASSVVGQTDEQYF. As DNA, the CDR3 is TGTGCCAGCAGTGTAGTCGGGCAGACAGACGAGCAGTACTTC.

This clonotype was seen many times. The gene calls are TRBV7-9 and TRBJ2-7; D is unresolved. Trimming cost V 1 base and J 2 bases, with 9 bases left between them. The CDR3 has 14 residues. The germline gives CDR1 SEHNR, CDR2 FQNEAQ (reference sequence). The CDR3 nucleotides read TGTGCCAGCAGCTTAGGGGGTTCCGCCTACGAGCAGTACTTC. It translates to CASSLGGSAYEQYF.

The gene calls are TRBV20-1 and TRBJ2-1; 11 bases align to TRBD2. This CDR3 spans 17 amino acids. Germline V gene data show CDR1 as DFQATT and CDR2 as SNEGSKA (reference sequence). The ends lost 0 bases at V and 6 bases at J; junction bases unmatched: 10. Here the CDR3 reads CSARDGLAGGFPNEQFF. The CDR3 DNA is TGCAGTGCTAGAGATGGATTAGCGGGGGGGTTCCCCAATGAGCAGTTCTTC.

The table lists this clonotype with a few counts. This chain joins TRBV15 and TRBJ2-7; D not resolved. The CDR3 is 13 residues long. From germline, CDR1 is LNHNV and CDR2 YYDKDF (reference sequence). Trimming removed 1 base from V and 3 bases from J, with 7 bases in between. The chain's CDR3 is CATSRADGYEQYF. The CDR3 DNA reads TGTGCCACCAGCAGAGCGGACGGCTACGAGCAGTACTTC.

Regarding this clonotype: This sequence may be a read error, since a much larger clone differs from it by one base. V usage is TRBV6-1 and J usage is TRBJ1-5; 9 bases match TRBD1. The ends lost 6 bases at V and 6 bases at J; junction bases unmatched: 3. CDR3 length: 13 amino acids. Per germline, CDR1 MNHNS and CDR2 SASEGT. The CDR3 reads CASRGQGSQPQHF. The CDR3 coding sequence is TGTGCCAGCAGGGGACAGGGCAGTCAGCCCCAGCATTTT.

This clonotype was found a few times. This chain joins TRBV29-1 and TRBJ2-3; 14 bases map to TRBD2. The CDR3 extends over 17 amino acids. Germline lookup yields CDR1 SQVTM and CDR2 ANQGSEA. The V gene end was trimmed by 7 bases and the J gene end by 2 bases; junction bases not matched to a gene: 11. The CDR3 DNA reads as TGCAGCGCGAAACCGGGACTAGCGGGGGCCTCCACAGATACGCAGTATTTT. Protein: CSAKPGLAGASTDTQYF.

This clonotype was picked up a small number of times. This chain connects TRBV29-1 to TRBJ2-3; D call uncertain. This CDR3 contains 13 residues. Trimming left V 3 bases short and J 2 bases short, with 9 bases between. CDR1 and CDR2 from the germline V gene are SQVTM and ANQGSEA. CDR3 DNA: TGCAGCGTTGAGTCCACCAACACAGATACGCAGTATTTT. Amino acid sequence: CSVESTNTDTQYF.

This chain links TRBV3-1 with TRBJ1-2, with D tentatively TRBD1 (5 bases). The CDR3 is 12 amino acids. Trimming shortened V by 5 bases and J by 8 bases, and 12 bases separated the two germline ends. Per the germline V gene, CDR1 is LGHDT and CDR2 is YNNKEL (reference sequence). The CDR3 protein is CASSGPTEGYTF. CDR3 in DNA: TGTGCCAGCAGCGGACCGACAGAAGGCTACACCTTC.

The chain links TRBV4-2 to TRBJ2-7; 7 bases fit TRBD1. Trimming removed 0 bases from V and 2 bases from J; junction bases left unmatched: 16. The CDR3 runs 19 residues. The germline V gene encodes CDR1 LGHNA and CDR2 YNFKEQ. The CDR3 DNA sequence: TGTGCCAGCAGCCAAGATGAGCAGGGGGTAACCTCGTTACCCTACGAGCAGTACTTC. Protein: CASSQDEQGVTSLPYEQYF.

This chain uses TRBV6-5 with TRBJ1-2; TRBD1 matches 10 bases. The CDR3 spans 14 residues. From germline, CDR1 is MNHEY and CDR2 SVGAGI. V was pared by 2 bases and J by 7 bases, with 4 bases of the junction left unmatched. The CDR3 is CASSYGTGEIGYTF. The DNA for the CDR3 is TGTGCCAGCAGTTACGGGACAGGGGAGATTGGCTACACCTTC.

This clonotype has only a few counts. This chain joins TRBV12-3 or TRBV12-4 and TRBJ1-2, with 8 positions matching TRBD1. The CDR3 contains 16 residues. The ends lost 7 bases at V and 4 bases at J; junction bases unmatched: 14. In nucleotides, the CDR3 is TGTGCCAGCACCTCAGCGGGGACAGGTGGCGGCTATGGCTACACCTTC. Translation gives CASTSAGTGGGYGYTF.

The genes are TRBV5-1 and TRBJ2-1; TRBD1 matches 9 bases. J lost 9 bases, V lost 0 bases, and 4 bases had no gene match. The CDR3 has 14 residues. The germline V gene has CDR1 SGHRS and CDR2 YFSETQ. DNA of the CDR3: TGCGCCAGCAGCTTGGGGACAGGGGAAATTGAGCAGTTCTTC. Amino acids: CASSLGTGEIEQFF. The whole variable domain, remainder taken from reference TRBV5-1 and TRBJ2-1, is KAGVTQTPRYLIKTRGQQVTLSCSPISGHRSVSWYQQTPGQGLQFLFEYFSETQRNKGNFPGRFSGRQFSNSRSEMNVSTLELGDSALYLCASSLGTGEIEQFFGPGTRLTVL.

The chain couples TRBV3-1 to TRBJ2-4; TRBD1 agrees at 7 bases. The germline V gene encodes CDR1 LGHDT and CDR2 YNNKEL (reference sequence). The CDR3 runs 15 residues. With 4 bases clipped from V and 13 bases from J, the junction kept 16 bases outside the gene matches. This chain's CDR3 is CASSPPRTGRRQQYF. The DNA for the CDR3 is TGTGCCAGCAGCCCACCCCGGACAGGCCGGAGGCAACAGTACTTC.

In its sample, this clonotype was seen once. The chain is built from TRBV11-2 and TRBJ2-6, with 9 positions matching TRBD1. The CDR3 consists of 17 residues. Germline loops: CDR1 SGHAT, CDR2 FQNNGV. Losses at the gene ends were 1 base for V and 3 bases for J; bases not matched to a gene: 4. CDR3 protein: CASSLGGTGSGANVLTF. The CDR3 nucleotides are TGTGCCAGCAGCTTAGGGGGGACAGGGAGTGGGGCCAACGTCCTGACTTTC.

This clonotype was counted a few times. The chain combines TRBV29-1 with TRBJ2-3; weak D call: TRBD1 (5 bases). This CDR3 comprises 13 residues. CDR1 SQVTM and CDR2 ANQGSEA come from the germline V gene. V lost 5 bases, J lost 6 bases, and 15 bases lay in between. CDR3: CSVRNDRTDTQYF. CDR3 in DNA: TGCAGCGTTAGAAACGACAGAACCGATACGCAGTATTTT.

This clonotype was seen only a few times. The CDR3 region has the DNA TGTGCCAGCAGCCCATTTGCGGAAGAAGATACGCAGTATTTT. Translation gives CASSPFAEEDTQYF. The V gene is TRBV7-6, the J gene TRBJ2-3, with D hard to call. V dropped 5 bases and J dropped 5 bases, with 14 bases sitting between them. CDR1 and CDR2 (germline): SGHVS, FNYEAQ. The CDR3 loop spans 14 amino acids.

This clonotype appeared a few times. The J gene is TRBJ2-1, the V gene TRBV20-1; no clear D. Germline lookup yields CDR1 DFQATT and CDR2 SNEGSKA (reference sequence). The V end was cut by 0 bases, the J end by 1 base, with 16 bases between. The CDR3 spans 17 residues. The CDR3 reads CSARDPTGDSSYNEQFF. The DNA of the CDR3 is TGCAGTGCTAGAGATCCGACTGGCGATTCTTCCTACAATGAGCAGTTCTTC.

The chain carries TRBV12-3 or TRBV12-4 and TRBJ2-5; TRBD2 aligns across 14 bases. With 7 bases clipped from V and 2 bases from J, the junction kept 12 bases outside the gene matches. CDR3 length equals 18 residues. Written as DNA, the CDR3 is TGTGCCAGCACTTCCGGGACTAGCGGGGGAAGTGGGCAAGAGACCCAGTACTTC. Translated: CASTSGTSGGSGQETQYF.

This clonotype was observed a handful of times. V and J are TRBV6-5 and TRBJ1-2, with unresolved D. The CDR3 spans 15 residues. Germline V lookup: CDR1 MNHEY, CDR2 SVGAGI. Trimming removed 0 bases from V and 0 bases from J, with 8 bases in between. The CDR3 loop is CASSYSSGSNYGYTF. The CDR3 DNA follows: TGTGCCAGCAGTTACTCGAGCGGGTCTAACTATGGCTACACCTTC.